Shown below are 31 T cell receptor beta chains from a single sample sequenced in a study of Graves' ophthalmopathy and Graves' hyperthyroidism. The TCR beta CDR3 regions underwent amplification from RNA transcripts. HTBI primers were used in a first-round RT-PCR, which preceded a second-round multiplex PCR. MiXCR was run by TCRdb on the multiplex PCR reads, yielding one entry per CDR3 protein. The sample carries roughly 220,000 distinct CDR3 sequences, about 47% recorded once. The sequenced material came from peripheral blood. These receptors were taken from an adult man with Graves' ophthalmopathy.

This clonotype was seen only a few times. V gene TRBV2 combines with J gene TRBJ2-7; D might be TRBD1 or TRBD2, each matching 6 bases. The CDR3 consists of 14 residues. The V end lost 7 bases, the J end lost 7 bases, and 20 bases lay between the germline ends. The germline gives CDR1 SNHLY, CDR2 FYNNEI. In DNA form, the CDR3 reads TGTGCCAGCACTCCGGGTTCGGGGGCGCGGGAGCAGTACTTC. This translates into CASTPGSGAREQYF.

This clonotype occurred many times. This chain links TRBV7-6 with TRBJ1-3; D gene unclear. Germline V gene sequence: CDR1 SGHVS, CDR2 FNYEAQ. This CDR3 is 14 amino acids long. Trimming stripped 3 bases from V and 2 bases from J, with 8 bases between. The CDR3 region is CASSFAGPGNTIYF. The CDR3 DNA follows: TGTGCCAGCAGCTTTGCAGGCCCTGGAAACACCATATATTTT.

This sequence joins TRBV19 and TRBJ2-7; TRBD2 aligns across 10 bases. Germline trimming cut 0 bases from V and 5 bases from J; bases unmatched to any gene: 4. From germline, CDR1 is LNHDA and CDR2 SQIVND (reference sequence). There are 15 residues in the CDR3. The chain's CDR3 is CASSIEPSGSHEQYF. CDR3 nucleotides: TGTGCCAGTAGTATAGAGCCTAGCGGGAGCCACGAGCAGTACTTC.

The V gene is TRBV25-1, the J gene TRBJ2-5; D may be TRBD2 (6 bases). This CDR3 is built from 14 residues. Germline V lookup: CDR1 MGHDK, CDR2 SYGVNS. V lost 1 base and J lost 3, with 9 bases in between. Here the CDR3 DNA reads TGTGCCAGCAGTGAATGGGAGGAGAAAGAGACCCAGTACTTC. Amino acids: CASSEWEEKETQYF. Supplemented by reference TRBV25-1 and TRBJ2-5, the full variable domain reads EADIYQTPRYLVIGTGKKITLECSQTMGHDKMYWYQQDPGMELHLIHYSYGVNSTEKGDLSSESTVSRIRTEHFPLTLESARPSHTSQYLCASSEWEEKETQYFGPGTRLLVL.

This clonotype occurred a few times. The chain combines TRBV5-5 with TRBJ2-7; no definite D call. V was pared by 2 bases and J by 1 base, with 10 bases between. CDR1 and CDR2 from the germline V gene are SGHKS and YYEKEE (reference sequence). The CDR3 sequence is 14 residues long. The CDR3, as DNA: TGTGCCAGCAGCTTAGAGGCTCCATCCTACGAGCAGTACTTC. It specifies CASSLEAPSYEQYF.

The chain links TRBV7-2 to TRBJ1-1; TRBD1 is a possible D gene (5 bases). The CDR3 runs to 15 residues. The germline V and J ends were trimmed by 5 bases and 0 bases, with 13 bases remaining between them. Germline V lookup: CDR1 SGHTA, CDR2 FQGNSA. Here the CDR3 DNA reads TGTGCCAGCAGCCCTCCTGACAGAATGAACACTGAAGCTTTCTTT. Protein product: CASSPPDRMNTEAFF.

This clonotype turned up a few times. The chain joins TRBV30 to TRBJ2-7; TRBD1 is a possible D gene (6 bases). The CDR3 runs 11 residues. The V gene's germline CDR1 is GTSNPN and CDR2 SVGIG (reference sequence). The V and J ends lost 8 bases and 3 bases respectively, with 11 bases between them. As DNA, the CDR3 is TGTGCCCGGTCACAGGGCTACGAGCAGTACTTC. Translated: CARSQGYEQYF.

This clonotype was detected only a few times. V gene TRBV5-1 combines with J gene TRBJ2-2, with D perhaps assigned TRBD1 or TRBD2 (5 bases each). Germline CDR1 SGHRS, CDR2 YFSETQ. The CDR3 runs to 15 residues. V was trimmed by 0 bases and J by 4 bases, leaving 10 bases between them. The CDR3: CASSLEGDPTGELFF. Here the CDR3 DNA reads TGCGCCAGCAGCTTGGAAGGGGACCCCACCGGGGAGCTGTTTTTT.

This clonotype was observed a single time. V is TRBV28 and J is TRBJ2-7, with 9 bases fitting TRBD1. Germline loops: CDR1 MDHEN, CDR2 SYDVKM. This CDR3 is built from 16 residues. Losses at the gene ends were 4 bases for V and 1 base for J; bases not matched to a gene: 8. The CDR3 here is CASSSLGTGWSYEQYF. DNA of the CDR3: TGTGCCAGCAGTTCCCTTGGGACAGGGTGGTCCTACGAGCAGTACTTC.

This clonotype has just a few counts. The gene calls are TRBV29-1 and TRBJ2-7, with 10 bases that match TRBD2. This CDR3 comprises 13 residues. V dropped 6 bases and J dropped 5; count of bases not matched to a gene: 7. The germline V gene encodes CDR1 SQVTM and CDR2 ANQGSEA. The CDR3 nucleotides read TGCAGCGTGATCGGGACTAGCGTAAACGAGCAGTACTTC. This codes for CSVIGTSVNEQYF.

This clonotype was counted between two and nine times. The gene calls are TRBV10-1 and TRBJ1-1; 7 bases are shared with TRBD1. The CDR3 has 14 amino acids. CDR1 WNHNN and CDR2 SYGVQD come from the germline V gene (reference sequence). The J segment lost 1 base and the V segment lost 5 bases, leaving 4 bases of the junction unmatched. The CDR3 region is CASSSDRSNTEAFF. The CDR3 DNA sequence: TGCGCCAGCAGTTCGGACAGGTCGAACACTGAAGCTTTCTTT.

V usage is TRBV7-4 and J usage is TRBJ1-3; D is perhaps TRBD1 (5 bases). This CDR3 comprises 15 residues. Trimming pared 7 bases from V and 11 bases from J, leaving 24 bases between. Germline V gene lookup returns CDR1 SGHVT and CDR2 SQSDAQ. In nucleotides, the CDR3 is TGTGCCAGCAACAAAAGGCTGGGGGACGACGACGCCATATATTTT. Protein sequence: CASNKRLGDDDAIYF.

The chain employs TRBV9 and TRBJ2-7; 8 nucleotides agree with TRBD1. The CDR3 runs to 14 residues. Germline CDR1 is SGDLS and CDR2 is YYNGEE. Germline trimming cut 2 bases from V and 3 bases from J; bases unmatched to any gene: 4. In DNA form, the CDR3 reads TGTGCCAGCAGCGTTGGGACAGGCCTCTACGAGCAGTACTTC. Translated, it gives CASSVGTGLYEQYF.

V usage is TRBV10-3 and J usage is TRBJ2-7; 14 bases map to TRBD2. After removal of 2 bases from V and 0 bases from J, the junction contained 9 bases not matched to a gene. Germline CDR1 ENHRY, CDR2 SYGVKD. CDR3 length: 19 amino acids. The CDR3 spells CAISEPMGLAGVLSYEQYF. The DNA for the CDR3 is TGTGCCATCAGTGAGCCGATGGGACTAGCGGGGGTGCTCTCCTACGAGCAGTACTTC.

This clonotype was counted many times. The chain uses TRBV10-3 and TRBJ1-5; 9 bases fit TRBD1. V dropped 6 bases and J dropped 7; count of bases not matched to a gene: 4. Per the germline V gene, CDR1 is ENHRY and CDR2 is SYGVKD. The CDR3 has 13 amino acids. CDR3 in DNA: TGTGCCATCAGGGACAGGGGAGACCAGCCCCAGCATTTT. This sequence encodes CAIRDRGDQPQHF.

A few counts support this clonotype. This chain joins TRBV29-1 and TRBJ2-3; weak D call: TRBD1 (6 bases). V was pared by 6 bases and J by 0 bases, with 13 bases between. This CDR3 comprises 14 residues. The germline V gene encodes CDR1 SQVTM and CDR2 ANQGSEA. The CDR3 spells CSVTGFSSTDTQYF. As DNA, the CDR3 is TGCAGCGTCACAGGGTTCTCTAGCACAGATACGCAGTATTTT.

J is TRBJ2-7 and V is TRBV4-2; D may be TRBD2 (5 bases). Germline CDR1 and CDR2: LGHNA and YNFKEQ. Trimming shortened V by 1 base and J by 5 bases, and 12 bases separated the two germline ends. The CDR3 runs 14 residues. This chain's CDR3 is CASSQAGQRNEQYF. DNA of the CDR3: TGTGCCAGCAGCCAAGCGGGCCAGCGGAACGAGCAGTACTTC.

The gene calls are TRBV19 and TRBJ2-7, with 9 bases matching TRBD2. Per the germline V gene, CDR1 is LNHDA and CDR2 is SQIVND (reference sequence). This CDR3 spans 15 amino acids. The trim removed 5 bases at V and 3 bases at J, leaving 8 bases unmatched. The CDR3 nucleotides read TGTGCCAGTAGTGCTCGTGGCGGGAGGGACTACGAGCAGTACTTC. This sequence encodes CASSARGGRDYEQYF.

This clonotype occurred a few times. The chain has TRBV19 and TRBJ1-1; no firm D call. The CDR3 extends over 15 amino acids. Deletions cut 5 bases from V and 4 bases from J, with 17 bases between. CDR1 and CDR2 (germline): LNHDA, SQIVND (reference sequence). CDR3 bases: TGTGCCAGTAGTCCCCTCGTAGGCGGTTCCACTGAAGCTTTCTTT. It translates to CASSPLVGGSTEAFF. The variable domain in full, completed from reference TRBV19 and TRBJ1-1, reads DGGITQSPKYLFRKEGQNVTLSCEQNLNHDAMYWYRQDPGQGLRLIYYSQIVNDFQKGDIAEGYSVSREKKESFPLTVTSAQKNPTAFYLCASSPLVGGSTEAFFGQGTRLTVV.

A few counts support this clonotype. V and J are TRBV24-1 and TRBJ2-2, with 11 bases matching TRBD2. V was pared by 2 bases and J by 7 bases, with 11 bases of the junction left unmatched. CDR1 is KGHDR, CDR2 SFDVKD, per germline. The CDR3 totals 18 residues. The CDR3 loop is CATSDSGTSGSHGGELFF. DNA for the CDR3: TGTGCCACCAGTGATTCAGGTACTAGCGGGAGTCACGGCGGGGAGCTGTTTTTT.

This clonotype has only a few counts. The V call is TRBV7-3, the J call TRBJ2-5; D is ambiguous. The CDR3 has 14 residues. Trimming removed 5 bases at V and 2 bases at J, with 12 bases between. The germline V gene encodes CDR1 SGHTA and CDR2 FQGTGA. This CDR3 reads CASSLGYAQETQYF. DNA of the CDR3: TGTGCCAGCAGCCTTGGTTACGCGCAAGAGACCCAGTACTTC.

The chain recombines TRBV7-2 with TRBJ2-7, with D possibly called TRBD1 or TRBD2 (5 bases each). V lost 5 bases, J lost 5 bases, and 19 bases lay in between. The germline V gene encodes CDR1 SGHTA and CDR2 FQGNSA. The CDR3 consists of 15 residues. The CDR3 spells CASSLLASGTHEQYF. DNA of the CDR3: TGTGCCAGCAGCCTACTTGCTTCAGGGACCCACGAGCAGTACTTC.

As regards this clonotype: An end of the junction differs from the germline gene, which may be a read error. The V call is TRBV24-1, the J call TRBJ1-5; the match to TRBD1 covers 8 bases. The CDR3 runs 17 residues. CDR1 KGHDR and CDR2 SFDVKD come from the germline V gene. CDR3 amino acids: CATLRNRGASSDQPQHF. The CDR3 nucleotides read TGTGCCACCCTTAGGAACAGGGGGGCATCTAGCGATCAGCCCCAGCATTTT.

The gene calls are TRBV14 and TRBJ2-7; no firm D call. This CDR3 spans 15 amino acids. The V end was cut by 0 bases, the J end by 3 bases, with 12 bases between. Per the germline V gene, CDR1 is SGHDN and CDR2 is FVKESK. CDR3 nucleotides: TGTGCCAGCAGCCAAGATTTGGCAGCAAACTACGAGCAGTACTTC. This encodes CASSQDLAANYEQYF.

This clonotype appeared many times. The V call is TRBV10-3, the J call TRBJ1-2; the D is unclear. CDR1 is ENHRY, CDR2 SYGVKD, per germline. Between the trimmed V and J ends, which lost 4 bases and 6 bases, there was a span of 12 bases. The CDR3 has 13 amino acids. The CDR3 loop reads CAISAWQLDGYTF. The CDR3 bases are TGTGCCATCAGTGCGTGGCAGTTGGATGGCTACACCTTC.

In nucleotides, the CDR3 is TGTGCCAGCGGTGGGGCCAACGTCCTGACTTTC. It is translated as CASGGANVLTF. This rearrangement joins TRBV2 to TRBJ2-6; D is uncertain. Trimming removed 8 bases from V and 3 bases from J, with 2 bases in between. CDR3 length equals 11 residues. In germline, CDR1 is SNHLY, CDR2 FYNNEI. The variable domain in full, with the rest retrieved from reference TRBV2 and TRBJ2-6, is EPEVTQTPSHQVTQMGQEVILRCVPISNHLYFYWYRQILGQKVEFLVSFYNNEISEKSEIFDDQFSVERPDGSNFTLKIRSTKLEDSAMYFCASGGANVLTFGAGSRLTVL.

This clonotype was observed a single time. The J gene is TRBJ1-1, the V gene TRBV12-3 or TRBV12-4, with 8 nucleotides matching TRBD1. The CDR3 has 17 amino acids. Trimming at V came to 2 bases and at J to 3 bases, leaving 11 bases not matched to a gene. The CDR3 loop is CASSLTTGTGVDTEAFF. The CDR3 nucleotides are TGTGCCAGCAGTTTAACAACAGGGACAGGTGTGGACACTGAAGCTTTCTTT.

Many counts were recorded for this clonotype. This chain connects TRBV29-1 to TRBJ2-5, with D perhaps TRBD1 (6 bases). V lost 3 bases and J 1 base, leaving 12 bases between the germline ends. Germline V gene sequence: CDR1 SQVTM, CDR2 ANQGSEA. The CDR3 spans 14 residues. The CDR3 sequence: CSVEAVTGQETQYF. CDR3 sequence (DNA): TGCAGCGTTGAGGCAGTGACAGGCCAAGAGACCCAGTACTTC.

The chain has TRBV12-3 or TRBV12-4 and TRBJ2-7; D possibly corresponds to TRBD2 (5 bases). The length of the CDR3 is 14 residues. V lost 5 bases and J 5 bases, leaving 16 bases between the germline ends. The CDR3 DNA reads as TGTGCCAGCAGTCCCCGGGAAGGGCGGGACGAGCAGTACTTC. Translation: CASSPREGRDEQYF.

This clonotype was detected only a few times. The CDR3 DNA sequence: TGTGCCAGCAGTTCCGAACAGGGGTGGGAGACCCAGTACTTC. Amino acids: CASSSEQGWETQYF. The chain links TRBV12-3 or TRBV12-4 to TRBJ2-5; 7 positions agree with TRBD1. V was clipped by 4 bases and J by 5 bases; unmatched bases: 7. The CDR3 has 14 residues.

This clonotype occurred once. A read error may explain this, as a much larger clone is one base away. The chain has TRBV10-3 and TRBJ1-2, with 7 bases that match TRBD1. J was trimmed by 8 bases and V by 5 bases; bases with no gene match: 8. The CDR3 sequence is 13 residues long. In germline, CDR1 is ENHRY, CDR2 SYGVKD. Here the CDR3 reads CAISLDRVVGYTF. For the CDR3, the DNA is TGTGCCATCAGTTTAGACAGGGTAGTAGGCTACACCTTC.